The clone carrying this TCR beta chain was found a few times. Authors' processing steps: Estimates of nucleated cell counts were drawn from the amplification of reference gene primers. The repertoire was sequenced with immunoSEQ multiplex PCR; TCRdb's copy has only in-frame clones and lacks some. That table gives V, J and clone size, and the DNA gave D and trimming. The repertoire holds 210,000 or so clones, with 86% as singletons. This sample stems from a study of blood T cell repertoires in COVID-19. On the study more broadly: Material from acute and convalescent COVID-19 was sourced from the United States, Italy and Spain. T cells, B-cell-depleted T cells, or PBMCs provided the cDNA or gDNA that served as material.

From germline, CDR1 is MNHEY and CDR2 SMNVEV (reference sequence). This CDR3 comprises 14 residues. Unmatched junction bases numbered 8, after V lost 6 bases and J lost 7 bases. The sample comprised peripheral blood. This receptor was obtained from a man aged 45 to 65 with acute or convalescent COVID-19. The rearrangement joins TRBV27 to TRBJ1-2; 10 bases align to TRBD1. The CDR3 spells CASSPGQGNGGYTF. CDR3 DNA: TGTGCCAGCAGCCCGGGACAGGGGAATGGTGGCTACACCTTC.